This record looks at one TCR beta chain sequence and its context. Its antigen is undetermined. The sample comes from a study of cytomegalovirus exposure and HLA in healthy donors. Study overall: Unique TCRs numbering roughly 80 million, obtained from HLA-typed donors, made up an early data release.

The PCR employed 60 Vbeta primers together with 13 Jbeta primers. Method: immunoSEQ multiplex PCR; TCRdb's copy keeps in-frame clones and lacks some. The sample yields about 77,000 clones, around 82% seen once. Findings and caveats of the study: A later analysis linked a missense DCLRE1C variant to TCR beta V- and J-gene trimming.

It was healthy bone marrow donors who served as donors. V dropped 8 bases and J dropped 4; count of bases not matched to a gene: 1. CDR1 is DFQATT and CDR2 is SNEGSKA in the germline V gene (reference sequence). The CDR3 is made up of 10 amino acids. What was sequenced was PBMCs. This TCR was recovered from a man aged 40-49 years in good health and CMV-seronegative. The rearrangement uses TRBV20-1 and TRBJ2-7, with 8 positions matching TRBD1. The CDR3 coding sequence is TGCAGTACAGGGGGATACGAGCAGTACTTC. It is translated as CSTGGYEQYF.